This T cell receptor beta chain was sequenced during a study of blood T cell repertoires in COVID-19. Which cohort a participant joined came from the clinical history participants gave. All recovered Cohort 3 donors got two negative PCRs, got clearance, or saw symptom resolution. The CDR3 is 15 amino acids. Between the trimmed V and J ends, which lost 0 bases and 8 bases, there was a span of 16 bases. CDR1 is SQVTM, CDR2 ANQGSEA, per germline. Original processing methods: Quantification of nucleated cells was approximated via reference gene primer amplification. The table came from immunoSEQ multiplex PCR; TCRdb's copy has only in-frame clones and leaves some out. The V and J calls and clone size come from that table; D and trimming were worked out from the DNA. The data show 160,000 or so clones, approximately 87% seen once.

The clonotype comes from a woman aged 50 to 60 who had recovered from COVID-19. The sample taken for sequencing was PBMCs or T cells enriched from blood (not recorded which). The chain is built from TRBV29-1 and TRBJ1-4; possibly TRBD1 for D (5 bases). The CDR3 region is CSVEDQGSGLEKLFF. The DNA for the CDR3 is TGCAGCGTTGAAGATCAAGGGTCAGGGCTAGAAAAACTGTTTTTT.